This section outlines one T cell receptor (beta chain) sequence together with its context. Germline V gene lookup returns CDR1 MDHEN and CDR2 SYDVKM. The CDR3 length is 17 residues. Losses at the gene ends were 3 bases for V and 10 bases for J; bases not matched to a gene: 13. In the original analysis: Amplification of reference gene primers was used by the study to estimate nucleated cell counts. The data were produced by immunoSEQ multiplex PCR, yet TCRdb's version contains in-frame clones alone and is incomplete. Clone size and V and J calls were adopted from that table, with D and trimming inferred from the DNA. The sample carries about 160,000 clones, over 70% recorded once. This sample stems from a study of blood T cell repertoires in COVID-19. Study context: There were acute and convalescent COVID-19 samples, and they came from the United States, Italy and Spain. Sources were T cells, B-cell-depleted T cells, or PBMCs; the material itself was cDNA or gDNA.

The gene calls are TRBV28 and TRBJ1-4, with 11 positions matching TRBD1. This TCR was recovered from a man aged 70 or older with acute or convalescent COVID-19. Material: peripheral blood. DNA for the CDR3: TGTGCCAGCAGTTTCCCGTATCCGGGACAGGGGGTCGGAAAACTGTTTTTT. Its protein product is CASSFPYPGQGVGKLFF.